The text below deals with one T cell receptor (beta chain). The record originates from a study of shared clonotypes between healthy human individuals. TCRdb's table, derived via immunoSEQ multiplex PCR, lists solely in-frame clones and lacks some. The repertoire consists of roughly 1,500,000 clones, with around 98.5% occurring once and the leading ten covering approximately 0.4%. The sequencing sample was made of naive CD4+ T cells sorted from blood. Subset: CD45RA+ positively selected. The source of this sequence is a young man in good health.

CDR3 loop: CASSLTLGRHYEQYF. The CDR3 DNA reads TGTGCCAGCAGCCTAACTTTAGGGAGGCACTACGAGCAGTACTTC. The rearrangement uses TRBV12-1 and TRBJ2-7; the table gives TRBD2 as D, unverified against the DNA. TRBV12-1 is a pseudogene segment. The CDR3 is 15 amino acids.